These T cell receptor beta chains were read from a single sample in a study of identifying expanded T cells in peripheral blood. Sequencing was performed with immunoSEQ multiplex PCR; in TCRdb, only in-frame clones are kept and a portion is missing. The sample records tens of thousands of clones, roughly 88% being singletons. Sequenced sample: blood. The receptors derive from a person aged 18 to 75 in good health. Both conserved end residues are part of each CDR3. The D gene is left open where the match is weak. Where a row states a size, it is once, few, many or the class of an expanded clone; other rows omit it.

J gene,D gene,clone size,V gene,CDR3 DNA,CDR3 protein
TRBJ1-4,-,-,TRBV9,TGTGCCAGCAGCGTATATGGGACTTCCAATGAAAAACTGTTTTTT,CASSVYGTSNEKLFF
TRBJ1-5,-,-,TRBV19,TGTGCCAGTAGTATTGGGGGGGGGCCAGGACAGCCCCAGCATTTT,CASSIGGGPGQPQHF
TRBJ2-5,TRBD1,-,TRBV4-1,TGCGCCAGCAGCCAGGGACAGGGTTGGGAGACCCAGTACTTC,CASSQGQGWETQYF
TRBJ2-3,-,once,TRBV5-1,TGCGCCAGCAGCCCAAACCTACAGGAGCCCACAGATACGCAGTATTTT,CASSPNLQEPTDTQYF
TRBJ1-4,TRBD1,-,TRBV5-1,TGCGCCAGCAGCTTCAACAGGGGGAATGAAAAACTGTTTTTT,CASSFNRGNEKLFF
TRBJ1-1,-,-,TRBV27,TGTGCCACCAGGTGGGACACTGAAGCTTTCTTT,CATRWDTEAFF
TRBJ2-7,TRBD2,-,TRBV19,TGTGCCAGTAGTATAGCCTGGGCTAGCGGGAGGATAACCTACGAGCAGTACTTC,CASSIAWASGRITYEQYF
TRBJ2-5,-,-,TRBV5-1,TGCGCCAGCAGCCCCCTTCACCCCGCACAAGAGACCCAGTACTTC,CASSPLHPAQETQYF
TRBJ1-2,-,-,TRBV4-1,TGCGCCAGCAGCCAAGATAGGCAGGTATACTATGGCTACACCTTC,CASSQDRQVYYGYTF
TRBJ2-7,TRBD2,-,TRBV4-3,TGCGCCAGCAGCCAAGATACCCTTGGGAGCGGGATAAGCTACGAGCAGTACTTC,CASSQDTLGSGISYEQYF
TRBJ1-2,TRBD1,-,TRBV9,TGTGCCAGCAGCGTAGTCGGGACAAGGGACAGTCTTAACTATGGCTACACCTTC,CASSVVGTRDSLNYGYTF
TRBJ2-7,-,-,TRBV30,TGTGCCTGGAGTGACCCTAGGGCCGCGAGCTCCTACGAGCAGTACTTC,CAWSDPRAASSYEQYF
TRBJ1-2,-,-,TRBV5-4,TGTGCCAGCAGCTATGGACAGCCTAACTATGGCTACACCTTC,CASSYGQPNYGYTF
TRBJ2-3,TRBD2,-,TRBV29-1,TGCAGCGTCGCAAAGAGACTAGCGGGAGAGCCTAGCACAGATACGCAGTATTTT,CSVAKRLAGEPSTDTQYF
TRBJ1-1,-,once,TRBV6-1,TGTGCCAGCAGTGAAAGTAGTATACGGGCTGAAGCTTTCTTT,CASSESSIRAEAFF
TRBJ2-1,TRBD1,-,TRBV15,TGTGCCACCAGCGATACCAGGGACAGGGGGACGAATGAGCAGTTCTTC,CATSDTRDRGTNEQFF
TRBJ1-4,-,-,TRBV21-1,TGTGCCAGCAGCAAGGGGAGCCTAACAACTAATGAAAAACTGTTTTTT,CASSKGSLTTNEKLFF
TRBJ2-1,TRBD2,-,TRBV5-1,TGCGCCAGCGGGGCTAGCGGTTACAATGAGCAGTTCTTC,CASGASGYNEQFF
TRBJ1-3,-,-,TRBV5-1,TGCGCCAGCAGCACAATACAGGGAAACACCATATATTTT,CASSTIQGNTIYF
TRBJ2-7,TRBD1,-,TRBV7-2,TGTGCCAGCAGCCCCTACGGGACAGGGGTGCGGGTCGAGCAGTACTTC,CASSPYGTGVRVEQYF
TRBJ2-2,TRBD1,-,TRBV5-4,TGTGCCAGCGGACTACAGGGGGTTAACACCGGGGAGCTGTTTTTT,CASGLQGVNTGELFF
TRBJ2-5,-,-,TRBV10-1,TGCGCCAGCAGTGGACACGGCCAAGAGACCCAGTACTTC,CASSGHGQETQYF
TRBJ2-7,-,-,TRBV5-1,TGCGCCAGCAGCTCTCAGCTTGGGTACTACGAGCAGTACTTC,CASSSQLGYYEQYF
TRBJ2-3,-,-,TRBV5-1,TGCGCCAGCAGCTTGTTGGCCCTAGGTACGCAGTATTTT,CASSLLALGTQYF
TRBJ1-2,-,-,TRBV6-6,TGTGCCAGCAGTTTTGGGGGCGCAGTTTATGGCTACACCTTC,CASSFGGAVYGYTF
TRBJ1-1,-,-,TRBV6-6,TGTGCCAGCAGTTACGACACCACTGAAGCTTTCTTT,CASSYDTTEAFF
TRBJ1-1,-,-,TRBV5-1,TGCGCCAGCAGTTTAGCACCAGGGGTCACTGAAGCTTTCTTT,CASSLAPGVTEAFF
TRBJ2-7,-,-,TRBV30,TGTGCCTGGAGTTATAGCGGCGCTTTCCCCTACGAGCAGTACTTC,CAWSYSGAFPYEQYF
TRBJ2-1,TRBD2,-,TRBV19,TGTGCCAGTAGTATAGGGTCCCTAGCGGGGGGGCTACGTGAGCAGTTCTTC,CASSIGSLAGGLREQFF
TRBJ2-3,TRBD2,-,TRBV2,TGTGCCAGCAGTAAAGAGGGACTAGCGGGGGCGGGGGTCACAGATACGCAGTATTTT,CASSKEGLAGAGVTDTQYF
TRBJ1-1,-,-,TRBV15,TGTGCCACCTCTGGACAGAACACTGAAGCTTTCTTT,CATSGQNTEAFF
TRBJ1-1,-,-,TRBV6-1,TGTGCCAGCAGGGGGTCAACAGGGGAAGCTTTCTTT,CASRGSTGEAFF
TRBJ1-1,TRBD1,-,TRBV5-4,TGTGCCAGCAGCTTGCCAGGGGGGACTGAAGCTTTCTTT,CASSLPGGTEAFF
TRBJ1-2,-,-,TRBV4-1,TGCGCCAGCAGCCAAGGGGGTGGCTACACCTTC,CASSQGGGYTF